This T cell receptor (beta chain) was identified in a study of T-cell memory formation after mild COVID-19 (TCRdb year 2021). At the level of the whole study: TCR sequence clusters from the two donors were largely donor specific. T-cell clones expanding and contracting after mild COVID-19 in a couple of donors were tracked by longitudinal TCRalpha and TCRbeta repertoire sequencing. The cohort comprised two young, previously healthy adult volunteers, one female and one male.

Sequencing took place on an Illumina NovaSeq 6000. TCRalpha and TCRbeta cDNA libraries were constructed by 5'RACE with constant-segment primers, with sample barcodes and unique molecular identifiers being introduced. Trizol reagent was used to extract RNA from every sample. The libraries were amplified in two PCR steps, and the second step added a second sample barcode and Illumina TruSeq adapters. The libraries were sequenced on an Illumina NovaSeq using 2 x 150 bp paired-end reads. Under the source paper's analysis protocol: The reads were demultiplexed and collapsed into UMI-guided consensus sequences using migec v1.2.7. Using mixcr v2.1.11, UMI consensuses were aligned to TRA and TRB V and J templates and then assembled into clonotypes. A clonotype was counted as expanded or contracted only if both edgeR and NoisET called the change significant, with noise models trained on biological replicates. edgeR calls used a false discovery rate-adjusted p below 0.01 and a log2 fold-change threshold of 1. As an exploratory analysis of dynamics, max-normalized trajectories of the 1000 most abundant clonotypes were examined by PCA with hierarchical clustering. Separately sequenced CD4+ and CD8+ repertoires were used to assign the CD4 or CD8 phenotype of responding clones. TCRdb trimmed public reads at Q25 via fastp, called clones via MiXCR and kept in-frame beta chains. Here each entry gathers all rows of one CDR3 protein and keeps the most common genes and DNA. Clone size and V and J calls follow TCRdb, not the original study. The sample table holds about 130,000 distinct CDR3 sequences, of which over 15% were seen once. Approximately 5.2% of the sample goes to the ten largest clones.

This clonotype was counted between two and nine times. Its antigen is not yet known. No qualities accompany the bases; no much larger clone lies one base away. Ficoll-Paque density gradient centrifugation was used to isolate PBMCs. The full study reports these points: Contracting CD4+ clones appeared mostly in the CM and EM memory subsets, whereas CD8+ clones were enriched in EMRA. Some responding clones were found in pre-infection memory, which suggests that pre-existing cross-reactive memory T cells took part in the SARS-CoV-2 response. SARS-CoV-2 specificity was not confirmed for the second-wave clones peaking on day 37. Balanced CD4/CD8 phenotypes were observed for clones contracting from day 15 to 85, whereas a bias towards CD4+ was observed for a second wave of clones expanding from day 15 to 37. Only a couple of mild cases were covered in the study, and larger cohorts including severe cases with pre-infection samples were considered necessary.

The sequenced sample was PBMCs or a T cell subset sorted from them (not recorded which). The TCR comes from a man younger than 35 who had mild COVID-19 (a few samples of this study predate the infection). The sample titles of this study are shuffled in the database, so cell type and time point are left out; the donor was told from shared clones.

The CDR3 corresponds to CASSLQPGLNNEQFF. Read as DNA, the sequence is TGTGCCAGCAGCTTACAACCGGGACTAAACAATGAGCAGTTCTTC. The rearranged segments are TRBV5-4 and TRBJ2-1, with TRBD2 identical over 7 junction bases. Compared with germline, V lacks 2 bases and J lacks 5 bases; bases without a gene match: 7. The CDR3 numbers 15 residues from cysteine through phenylalanine. Just the 45-base CDR3 DNA is kept, in frame starting at base 1. In the germline V gene (reference sequence), CDR1 corresponds to SGHNT and CDR2 to YYREEE.